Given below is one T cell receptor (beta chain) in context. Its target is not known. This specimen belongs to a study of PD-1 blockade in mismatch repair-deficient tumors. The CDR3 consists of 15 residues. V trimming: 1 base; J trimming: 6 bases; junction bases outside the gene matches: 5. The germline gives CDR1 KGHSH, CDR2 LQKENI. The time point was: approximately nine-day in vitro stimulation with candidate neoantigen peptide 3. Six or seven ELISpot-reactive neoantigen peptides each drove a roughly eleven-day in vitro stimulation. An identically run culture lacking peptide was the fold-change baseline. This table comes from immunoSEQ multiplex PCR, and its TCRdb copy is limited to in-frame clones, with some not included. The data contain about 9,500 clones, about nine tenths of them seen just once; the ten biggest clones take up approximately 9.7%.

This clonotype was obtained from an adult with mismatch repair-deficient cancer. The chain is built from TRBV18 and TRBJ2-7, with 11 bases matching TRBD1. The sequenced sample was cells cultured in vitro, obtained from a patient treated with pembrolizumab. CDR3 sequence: CASSPLGQGEVEQYF. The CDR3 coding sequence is TGTGCCAGCTCACCACTGGGACAGGGGGAAGTCGAGCAGTACTTC.